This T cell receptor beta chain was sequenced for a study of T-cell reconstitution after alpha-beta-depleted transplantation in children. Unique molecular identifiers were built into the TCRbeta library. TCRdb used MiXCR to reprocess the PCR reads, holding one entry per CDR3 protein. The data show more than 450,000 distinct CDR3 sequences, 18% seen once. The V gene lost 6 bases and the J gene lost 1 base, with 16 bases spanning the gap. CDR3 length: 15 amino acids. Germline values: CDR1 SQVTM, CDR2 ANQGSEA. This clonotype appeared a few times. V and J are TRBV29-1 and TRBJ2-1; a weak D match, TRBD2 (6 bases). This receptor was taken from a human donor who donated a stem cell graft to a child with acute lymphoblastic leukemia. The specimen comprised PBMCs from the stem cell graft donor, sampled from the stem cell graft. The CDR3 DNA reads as TGCAGCGTCCCACGGGGGATTGGATCCTACAATGAGCAGTTCTTC. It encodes CSVPRGIGSYNEQFF.